These 9 T cell receptor beta chains share one sample of origin, sequenced in a study of graft-versus-host responses after intestinal transplantation. Sequencing used immunoSEQ multiplex PCR; TCRdb keeps in-frame clones, though not all of them. Counted here are about 51,000 clones, 89% occurring once; the ten biggest clones make up approximately 0.56%. Their specific antigens are unknown. Sequences were derived from unstimulated CD4+ T cells sorted from spleen or lymph node cells, sampled before transplant. Receptor source: a human donor who was the organ donor for an intestinal transplant.

The genes are TRBV4-2 and TRBJ2-7; maybe TRBD1 (6 bases). This CDR3 spans 13 amino acids. Trimming cost V 2 bases and J 9 bases, with 14 bases left between them. Germline CDR1 is LGHNA and CDR2 is YNFKEQ. The CDR3 region is CASSQNRVSGQYF. CDR3 nucleotides: TGTGCCAGCAGCCAAAACAGGGTATCTGGGCAGTACTTC.

V is TRBV19 and J is TRBJ2-2, with TRBD1 identical over 7 bases. Germline CDR1 reads LNHDA; CDR2 reads SQIVND (reference sequence). There are 17 residues in the CDR3. The ends lost 3 bases at V and 0 bases at J; junction bases unmatched: 7. As DNA, the CDR3 is TGTGCCAGTAGTATGGCGGACAGGCCCTCGAACACCGGGGAGCTGTTTTTT. It specifies CASSMADRPSNTGELFF.

This clone was counted only a few times. The V call is TRBV10-1, the J call TRBJ2-3; a weak D match, TRBD1 (5 bases). Trimming shortened V by 8 bases and J by 3 bases, and 21 bases separated the two germline ends. The CDR3 is 16 amino acids. The germline V gene encodes CDR1 WNHNN and CDR2 SYGVQD (reference sequence). DNA of the CDR3: TGCGCCAGCGTCGAACTACCAGGGCACGCGACAGATACGCAGTATTTT. Translation: CASVELPGHATDTQYF.

The CDR3 sequence: CASSLHSGTSGSATNEQFF. The CDR3 bases are TGTGCCAGCAGCTTACATTCCGGGACTAGCGGGAGCGCTACCAATGAGCAGTTCTTC. This chain links TRBV7-3 with TRBJ2-1; 14 nucleotides agree with TRBD2. There are 19 residues in the CDR3. Losses at the gene ends were 2 bases for V and 6 bases for J; bases not matched to a gene: 12. Germline V lookup: CDR1 SGHTA, CDR2 FQGTGA.

The chain employs TRBV29-1 and TRBJ1-3; D unresolved. The CDR3 runs 13 residues. Germline V lookup: CDR1 SQVTM, CDR2 ANQGSEA. Trimming pared 2 bases from V and 2 bases from J, leaving 7 bases between. The CDR3 region is CSVESGTGNTIYF. The CDR3 DNA is TGCAGCGTTGAAAGCGGAACTGGAAACACCATATATTTT.

The rearrangement links TRBV28 to TRBJ1-5; 7 positions agree with TRBD1. Looked up from germline, CDR1 is MDHEN and CDR2 is SYDVKM. V shed 3 bases and J 3 bases; nucleotides not matched to a gene: 5. This CDR3 has 15 residues. CDR3 sequence (DNA): TGTGCCAGCAGTTTCCTGACAGGGAACAATCAGCCCCAGCATTTT. The encoded protein is CASSFLTGNNQPQHF. The variable domain in full, with the rest retrieved from reference TRBV28 and TRBJ1-5, is DVKVTQSSRYLVKRTGEKVFLECVQDMDHENMFWYRQDPGLGLRLIYFSYDVKMKEKGDIPEGYSVSREKKERFSLILESASTNQTSMYLCASSFLTGNNQPQHFGDGTRLSIL.

The V call is TRBV7-8, the J call TRBJ1-1; no definite D call. The germline V and J ends were trimmed by 3 bases and 1 base, with 6 bases remaining between them. The germline V gene encodes CDR1 SGHVS and CDR2 FQNEAQ. This CDR3 has 13 residues. As DNA, the CDR3 is TGTGCCAGCAGCTTTAGACAGAACACTGAAGCTTTCTTT. It is translated as CASSFRQNTEAFF.

The chain recombines TRBV18 with TRBJ1-5; D is undetermined. The length of the CDR3 is 12 residues. CDR1 is KGHSH, CDR2 LQKENI, per germline. The V gene lost 4 bases and the J gene lost 6 bases, with 7 bases spanning the gap. The CDR3 reads CASSRGGQPQHF. DNA of the CDR3: TGTGCCAGCTCACGGGGAGGTCAGCCCCAGCATTTT. Full variable domain (missing parts from reference TRBV18 and TRBJ1-5): NAGVMQNPRHLVRRRGQEARLRCSPMKGHSHVYWYRQLPEEGLKFMVYLQKENIIDESGMPKERFSAEFPKEGPSILRIQQVVRGDSAAYFCASSRGGQPQHFGDGTRLSIL.

The gene calls are TRBV19 and TRBJ2-3, with 7 bases aligning to TRBD2. Per the germline V gene, CDR1 is LNHDA and CDR2 is SQIVND (reference sequence). This CDR3 has 16 amino acids. After removal of 5 bases from V and 2 bases from J, the junction contained 10 bases not matched to a gene. Here the CDR3 reads CASSALGLSVTDTQYF. CDR3 in DNA: TGTGCCAGTAGTGCCTTGGGACTATCGGTCACAGATACGCAGTATTTT.